This passage covers 27 T cell receptor beta chains from one sample sequenced in a study of vaccination and CD4 T cells after COVID-19. Which antigens these TCRs recognize remains unknown. An Oncomine TCR Beta short-read assay was used to sequence the DNA from cultured CD4+ T cells. TCRdb recomputed calls from the PCR reads with MiXCR, one row per CDR3 protein. The repertoire holds more than 10,000 distinct CDR3 sequences, with around 50% as singletons. Described treatment: approximately 9-day PBMC culture with coronavirus spike peptide pools or control peptides (ViraFEST assay). Sequences were obtained from CD4+ T cells from blood, cultured in vitro. The receptors shown here come from a human donor who had recovered from COVID-19.

This clonotype was seen a few times. This chain links TRBV7-9 with TRBJ1-1; 7 bases line up with TRBD1. The V and J ends lost 5 bases and 2 bases, in that order; junction bases with no gene match: 5. The CDR3 is 14 residues long. The V gene's germline CDR1 is SEHNR and CDR2 FQNEAQ (reference sequence). The CDR3 region is CASSPRQGNTEAFF. Here the CDR3 DNA reads TGTGCCAGCAGCCCAAGACAGGGAAACACTGAAGCTTTCTTT.

The chain links TRBV28 to TRBJ2-2; D remains unclear. Trimming took 7 bases from V and 4 from J, leaving 10 bases between them. The CDR3 contains 13 residues. In germline, CDR1 is MDHEN, CDR2 SYDVKM. DNA for the CDR3: TGTGCCAGCACTTGGTCTCTCACCGGGGAGCTGTTTTTT. Translation: CASTWSLTGELFF.

The chain combines TRBV20-1 with TRBJ2-1; D unresolved. The V and J ends lost 0 bases and 7 bases respectively, with 10 bases between them. CDR3 size: 13 residues. CDR1 DFQATT and CDR2 SNEGSKA come from the germline V gene (reference sequence). In DNA, the CDR3 is TGCAGTGCTAGAGATCCCACCCCTAATGAGCAGTTCTTC. Its translation is CSARDPTPNEQFF.

The chain combines TRBV6-5 with TRBJ2-2, with 10 bases fitting TRBD1. J gave up 6 bases and V 2 bases, and 6 bases lay outside the gene matches. Germline V gives CDR1 MNHEY, CDR2 SVGAGI. The CDR3 is 16 residues long. The CDR3 nucleotides read TGTGCCAGCAGTTACCCGGGGGACAGGGGAGCCGGGGAGCTGTTTTTT. This sequence encodes CASSYPGDRGAGELFF.

The chain carries TRBV29-1 and TRBJ1-1, with no clear D. V shed 2 bases and J shed 2 bases, with 9 bases lying between them. Germline CDR1 reads SQVTM; CDR2 reads ANQGSEA. The CDR3 runs 13 residues. CDR3 protein: CSVERQQNTEAFF. CDR3 nucleotide sequence: TGCAGCGTTGAACGGCAGCAAAACACTGAAGCTTTCTTT. The full variable domain, in which reference TRBV29-1 and TRBJ1-1 provide the parts outside the CDR3, is SAVISQKPSRDICQRGTSLTIQCQVDSQVTMMFWYRQQPGQSLTLIATANQGSEATYESGFVIDKFPISRPNLTFSTLTVSNMSPEDSSIYLCSVERQQNTEAFFGQGTRLTVV.

This clonotype was seen a few times. The rearrangement uses TRBV20-1 and TRBJ1-5, with TRBD1 matching over 8 bases. CDR1 and CDR2 (germline): DFQATT, SNEGSKA (reference sequence). Trimming cost V 5 bases and J 7 bases; bases outside gene matches: 10. The CDR3 is 14 amino acids. For the CDR3, the DNA is TGCAGTGCTCGTCCAGGACAGGGTTCACAGCCCCAGCATTTT. Its protein is CSARPGQGSQPQHF.

The chain recombines TRBV5-6 with TRBJ2-3, with D tentatively TRBD1 (5 bases). V was cut by 4 bases and J by 6 bases, with 9 bases left in between. This CDR3 region has 12 residues. In germline, CDR1 is SGHDT, CDR2 YYEEEE. CDR3 bases: TGTGCCAGCAGCGGACAAAGGGATACGCAGTATTTT. It translates to CASSGQRDTQYF.

This clonotype came up a few times. The V and J genes are TRBV20-1 and TRBJ1-4, with D hard to call. With 2 bases removed from V and 3 bases from J, the gap between germline ends came to 10 bases. Germline lookup yields CDR1 DFQATT and CDR2 SNEGSKA (reference sequence). The CDR3 spans 14 residues. CDR3 in amino acids: CSARSGQPNEKLFF. The DNA for the CDR3 is TGCAGTGCTAGAAGTGGTCAGCCTAATGAAAAACTGTTTTTT.

The rearrangement links TRBV7-9 to TRBJ2-3; a possible D gene is TRBD2 (5 bases). The CDR3 length is 17 residues. V lost 4 bases and J 0 bases, leaving 17 bases between the germline ends. From germline, CDR1 is SEHNR and CDR2 FQNEAQ (reference sequence). The CDR3 bases are TGTGCCAGCAGCTCGAATGGAGGAGGAGGAAGCACAGATACGCAGTATTTT. It yields the protein CASSSNGGGGSTDTQYF.

The gene calls are TRBV4-2 and TRBJ1-2, with TRBD1 as a possible D gene (5 bases). The V gene lost 0 bases and the J gene lost 2 bases, with 13 bases spanning the gap. Looked up from germline, CDR1 is LGHNA and CDR2 is YNFKEQ. The CDR3 is made up of 16 amino acids. CDR3 loop: CASSQDLSGNNYGYTF. CDR3 sequence (DNA): TGTGCCAGCAGCCAAGATCTGTCAGGGAACAACTATGGCTACACCTTC.

The rearrangement links TRBV11-3 to TRBJ2-2; unclear D gene. Germline V gene lookup returns CDR1 SGHNT and CDR2 YENEEA. The V end lost 4 bases, the J end lost 6 bases, and 6 bases lay between the germline ends. This CDR3 is 12 amino acids long. The CDR3 loop is CASSSQPGELFF. Written as DNA, the CDR3 is TGTGCCAGCAGCTCCCAACCCGGGGAGCTGTTTTTT.

The rearrangement joins TRBV28 to TRBJ2-5, with 11 bases identical to TRBD2. CDR3 length equals 16 residues. CDR1 and CDR2 (germline): MDHEN, SYDVKM. The ends lost 1 base at V and 4 bases at J; junction bases unmatched: 5. CDR3 sequence (DNA): TGTGCCAGCAGTTTATTGACTAGCGGGACTGGAGAGACCCAGTACTTC. Protein product: CASSLLTSGTGETQYF.

A few counts support this clonotype. The chain recombines TRBV5-1 with TRBJ2-5; 8 bases line up with TRBD1. CDR3 length: 14 residues. V was pared by 3 bases and J by 2 bases, with 3 bases of the junction left unmatched. Per the germline V gene, CDR1 is SGHRS and CDR2 is YFSETQ. CDR3 sequence reads: CASSWGQEQETQYF. Written as DNA, the CDR3 is TGCGCCAGCAGCTGGGGACAGGAACAAGAGACCCAGTACTTC.

The genes are TRBV5-4 and TRBJ2-1, with D possibly TRBD2 on 6 matching bases. V was shortened by 4 bases and J by 3 bases, with 14 bases between the two germline ends. This CDR3 has 15 residues. From germline, CDR1 is SGHNT and CDR2 YYREEE (reference sequence). Written as DNA, the CDR3 is TGTGCCAGCAGCCTCGGTGGGGGGTACTACAATGAGCAGTTCTTC. This gives the protein CASSLGGGYYNEQFF.

In this sample, this clonotype turned up a few times. J is TRBJ2-5 and V is TRBV5-4, with D perhaps given as TRBD1 or TRBD2 (5 bases each). Between the trimmed V and J ends, which lost 0 bases and 0 bases, there was a span of 15 bases. Germline lookup yields CDR1 SGHNT and CDR2 YYREEE (reference sequence). The CDR3 has 17 residues. CDR3 nucleotide sequence: TGTGCCAGCAGCTTGGTAGGCTTGGGGGAAAACCAAGAGACCCAGTACTTC. It translates to CASSLVGLGENQETQYF.

This clonotype qualifies as medium-sized. The chain links TRBV20-1 to TRBJ2-1, with 8 bases identical to TRBD1. Per germline, CDR1 DFQATT and CDR2 SNEGSKA (reference sequence). J lost 6 bases, V lost 7 bases, and 8 bases had no gene match. This CDR3 contains 13 residues. The CDR3 here is CSETGTGLNEQFF. CDR3 coding DNA: TGCAGTGAGACCGGGACAGGCCTCAATGAGCAGTTCTTC.

This rearrangement joins TRBV5-1 to TRBJ1-5; D is possibly TRBD1 (5 bases). Germline loops: CDR1 SGHRS, CDR2 YFSETQ. CDR3 length: 16 residues. V was clipped by 4 bases and J by 2 bases, with 16 bases between them. This chain's CDR3 is CASSPGGAEGNQPQHF. As DNA, the CDR3 is TGCGCCAGCAGCCCCGGTGGGGCCGAGGGCAATCAGCCCCAGCATTTT.

This clonotype was detected only a few times. The chain has TRBV15 and TRBJ2-3; no firm D call. The CDR3 is 10 residues long. Germline V gene lookup returns CDR1 LNHNV and CDR2 YYDKDF (reference sequence). The V gene lost 11 bases and the J gene lost 4 bases, with 7 bases spanning the gap. The CDR3 coding sequence is TGTGCCTCTAAGGCAGATACGCAGTATTTT. This encodes CASKADTQYF.

This clonotype was observed a handful of times. The rearrangement links TRBV6-1 to TRBJ1-5, with D uncertain. Germline-derived CDR1 and CDR2 are MNHNS and SASEGT. V lost 5 bases and J lost 7, with 12 bases in between. The CDR3 loop spans 13 amino acids. CDR3 protein: CASSRTEGQPQHF. Here the CDR3 DNA reads TGTGCCAGCAGTCGGACGGAGGGACAGCCCCAGCATTTT.

The genes are TRBV28 and TRBJ1-3, with D possibly TRBD1 on 6 matching bases. The V and J ends lost 5 bases and 0 bases respectively, with 17 bases between them. CDR3 size: 17 residues. In germline, CDR1 is MDHEN, CDR2 SYDVKM. The DNA of the CDR3 is TGTGCCAGCAGTGACTTTCTGAACAGGGCCTCTGGAAACACCATATATTTT. Protein sequence: CASSDFLNRASGNTIYF.

The chain uses TRBV18 and TRBJ1-5, with a tentative D call TRBD1 (5 bases). This CDR3 is built from 16 residues. The germline gives CDR1 KGHSH, CDR2 LQKENI. V shed 5 bases and J shed 9 bases, with 23 bases lying between them. This chain's CDR3 is CASSSLTGTLSGPQHF. The DNA for the CDR3 is TGTGCCAGCTCATCTCTAACCGGGACTCTGAGCGGGCCCCAGCATTTT. The whole variable domain, remainder taken from reference TRBV18 and TRBJ1-5, is NAGVMQNPRHLVRRRGQEARLRCSPMKGHSHVYWYRQLPEEGLKFMVYLQKENIIDESGMPKERFSAEFPKEGPSILRIQQVVRGDSAAYFCASSSLTGTLSGPQHFGDGTRLSIL.

This clonotype was detected only a few times. The chain employs TRBV20-1 and TRBJ1-5; 7 positions agree with TRBD1. The CDR3 consists of 15 residues. Germline V lookup: CDR1 DFQATT, CDR2 SNEGSKA (reference sequence). V lost 0 bases, J lost 2 bases, and 4 bases stayed unmatched. As DNA, the CDR3 is TGCAGTGCTAGAGATGCTGGACAGGGCAATCAGCCCCAGCATTTT. The encoded protein is CSARDAGQGNQPQHF.

CDR3 coding DNA: TGTGCCAGCAGCAAGACAGGGTCTACCTACGAGCAGTACTTC. This encodes CASSKTGSTYEQYF. The chain has TRBV5-4 and TRBJ2-7; 7 bases agree with TRBD1. V shed 4 bases, J shed 2 bases, and the junction held 6 bases outside the gene matches. Looked up from germline, CDR1 is SGHNT and CDR2 is YYREEE (reference sequence). CDR3 length: 14 amino acids.

The chain uses TRBV27 and TRBJ2-4; D call uncertain. The germline CDR1 and CDR2 sequences are MNHEY and SMNVEV (reference sequence). V lost 2 bases and J lost 9, with 11 bases in between. The CDR3 covers 13 residues. The chain's CDR3 is CASSLLPPGIQYF. CDR3 coding DNA: TGTGCCAGCAGTTTACTCCCCCCGGGCATTCAGTACTTC.

The V and J genes are TRBV3-1 and TRBJ1-1; 9 positions match TRBD1. Germline V gene data show CDR1 as LGHDT and CDR2 as YNNKEL (reference sequence). J gave up 7 bases and V 4 bases, and 4 bases lay outside the gene matches. CDR3 length: 13 amino acids. Written as DNA, the CDR3 is TGTGCCAGCAGCCGGACAGGGGAGGATGAAGCTTTCTTT. Protein sequence: CASSRTGEDEAFF. Combining the CDR3 with reference TRBV3-1 and TRBJ1-1 gives the whole variable domain DTAVSQTPKYLVTQMGNDKSIKCEQNLGHDTMYWYKQDSKKFLKIMFSYNNKELIINETVPNRFSPKSPDKAHLNLHINSLELGDSAVYFCASSRTGEDEAFFGQGTRLTVV.

In its sample, this clonotype was seen a few times. This chain joins TRBV7-8 and TRBJ1-5; D not certain. V dropped 6 bases and J dropped 7 bases, with 13 bases sitting between them. CDR3 length equals 13 residues. The germline V gene encodes CDR1 SGHVS and CDR2 FQNEAQ. The CDR3 reads CASSEKAWQPQHF. In nucleotides, the CDR3 is TGTGCCAGCAGTGAAAAGGCGTGGCAGCCCCAGCATTTT.

The gene calls are TRBV18 and TRBJ2-3; D is possibly TRBD1 (6 bases). Trimming left V 3 bases short and J 6 bases short, with 7 bases between. Germline CDR1 KGHSH, CDR2 LQKENI. The CDR3 totals 12 residues. The DNA for the CDR3 is TGTGCCAGCTCACCTCAGGGGGATACGCAGTATTTT. It encodes CASSPQGDTQYF.